This T cell receptor (beta chain) was identified during a study of technical replicates of blood from a handful of donors. This table comes from immunoSEQ multiplex PCR, and its TCRdb copy is limited to in-frame clones, with some not included. The sample consists of about 58,000 clones, approximately 94% of them appearing once. The CDR3 extends over 14 amino acids. Germline V lookup: CDR1 SGHTA, CDR2 FQGNSA. Trimming left V 3 bases short and J 6 bases short, with 11 bases between. The sequencing input was PBMCs. The sequence came from a human donor in good health. Some clones in this sample may be carry-over from other donors' samples. The V and J genes are TRBV7-2 and TRBJ2-2; unclear D gene. The CDR3 region is CASSFRPAAGELFF. The CDR3 nucleotides are TGTGCCAGCAGCTTCAGACCGGCGGCCGGGGAGCTGTTTTTT.